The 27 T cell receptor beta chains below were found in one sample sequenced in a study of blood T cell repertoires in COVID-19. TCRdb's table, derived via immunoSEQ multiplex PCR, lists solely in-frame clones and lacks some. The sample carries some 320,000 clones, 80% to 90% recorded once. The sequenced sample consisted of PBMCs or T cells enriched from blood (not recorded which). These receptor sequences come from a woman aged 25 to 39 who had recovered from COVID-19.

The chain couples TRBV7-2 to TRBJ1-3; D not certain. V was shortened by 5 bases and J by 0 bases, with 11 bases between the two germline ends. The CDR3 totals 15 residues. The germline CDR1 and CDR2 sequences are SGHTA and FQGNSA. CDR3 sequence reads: CASSPWALSGNTIYF. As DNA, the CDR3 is TGTGCCAGCAGCCCGTGGGCCCTCTCTGGAAACACCATATATTTT.

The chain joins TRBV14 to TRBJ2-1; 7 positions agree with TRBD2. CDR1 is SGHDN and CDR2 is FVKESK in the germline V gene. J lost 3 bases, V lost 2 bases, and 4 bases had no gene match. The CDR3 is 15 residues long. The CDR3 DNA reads TGTGCCAGCAGCCAACTGAGCGGGGTCTACAATGAGCAGTTCTTC. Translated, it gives CASSQLSGVYNEQFF.

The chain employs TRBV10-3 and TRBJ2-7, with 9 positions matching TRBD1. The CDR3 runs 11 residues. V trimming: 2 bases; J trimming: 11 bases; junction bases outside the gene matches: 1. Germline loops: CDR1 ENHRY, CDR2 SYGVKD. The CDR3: CAISEGQGKYF. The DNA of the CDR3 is TGTGCCATCAGTGAGGGACAGGGGAAGTACTTC.

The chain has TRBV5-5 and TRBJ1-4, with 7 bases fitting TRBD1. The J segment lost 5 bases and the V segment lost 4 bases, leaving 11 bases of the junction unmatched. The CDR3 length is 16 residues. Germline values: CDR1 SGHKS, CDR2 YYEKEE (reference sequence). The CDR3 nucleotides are TGTGCCAGCAGCCCCCGCACAGGGGAAGCCAATGAAAAACTGTTTTTT. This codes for CASSPRTGEANEKLFF. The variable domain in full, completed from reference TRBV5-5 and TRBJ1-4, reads DAGVTQSPTHLIKTRGQQVTLRCSPISGHKSVSWYQQVLGQGPQFIFQYYEKEERGRGNFPDRFSARQFPNYSSELNVNALLLGDSALYLCASSPRTGEANEKLFFGSGTQLSVL.

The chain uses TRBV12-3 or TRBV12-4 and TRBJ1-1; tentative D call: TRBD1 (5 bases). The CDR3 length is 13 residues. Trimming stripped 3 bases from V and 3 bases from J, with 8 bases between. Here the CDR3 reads CASSFGGDTEAFF. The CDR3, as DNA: TGTGCCAGCAGTTTTGGAGGGGACACTGAAGCTTTCTTT.

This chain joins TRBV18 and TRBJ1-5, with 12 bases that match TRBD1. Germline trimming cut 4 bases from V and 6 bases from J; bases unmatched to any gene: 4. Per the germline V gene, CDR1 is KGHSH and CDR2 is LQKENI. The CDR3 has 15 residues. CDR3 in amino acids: CASSRDRGQGQPQHF. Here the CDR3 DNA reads TGTGCCAGCTCACGGGACAGGGGGCAGGGTCAGCCCCAGCATTTT.

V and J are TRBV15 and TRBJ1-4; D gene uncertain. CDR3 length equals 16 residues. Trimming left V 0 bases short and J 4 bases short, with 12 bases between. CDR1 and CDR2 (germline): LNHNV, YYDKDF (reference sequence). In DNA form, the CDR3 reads TGTGCCACCAGCAGAGATCAAACAGCCTTTAATGAAAAACTGTTTTTT. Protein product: CATSRDQTAFNEKLFF. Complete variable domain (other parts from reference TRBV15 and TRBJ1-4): DAMVIQNPRYQVTQFGKPVTLSCSQTLNHNVMYWYQQKSSQAPKLLFHYYDKDFNNEADTPDNFQSRRPNTSFCFLDIRSPGLGDTAMYLCATSRDQTAFNEKLFFGSGTQLSVL.

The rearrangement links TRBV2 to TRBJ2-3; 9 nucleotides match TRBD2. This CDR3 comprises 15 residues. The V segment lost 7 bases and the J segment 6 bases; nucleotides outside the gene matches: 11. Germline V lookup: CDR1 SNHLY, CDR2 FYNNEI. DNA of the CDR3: TGTGCCAGCACCAACGTGGGCGGGGGGGTGGATACGCAGTATTTT. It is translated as CASTNVGGGVDTQYF.

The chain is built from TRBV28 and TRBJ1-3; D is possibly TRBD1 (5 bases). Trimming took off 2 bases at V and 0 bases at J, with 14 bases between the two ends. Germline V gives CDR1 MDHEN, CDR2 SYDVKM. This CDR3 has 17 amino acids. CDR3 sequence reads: CASSLRPQGYSGNTIYF. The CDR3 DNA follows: TGTGCCAGCAGTTTACGTCCCCAGGGATACTCTGGAAACACCATATATTTT.

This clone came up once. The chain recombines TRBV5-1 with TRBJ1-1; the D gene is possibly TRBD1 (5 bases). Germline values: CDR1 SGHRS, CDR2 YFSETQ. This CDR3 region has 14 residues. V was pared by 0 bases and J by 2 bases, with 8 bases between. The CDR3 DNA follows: TGCGCCAGCAGCTTGGAGGGGTTTAACACTGAAGCTTTCTTT. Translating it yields CASSLEGFNTEAFF.

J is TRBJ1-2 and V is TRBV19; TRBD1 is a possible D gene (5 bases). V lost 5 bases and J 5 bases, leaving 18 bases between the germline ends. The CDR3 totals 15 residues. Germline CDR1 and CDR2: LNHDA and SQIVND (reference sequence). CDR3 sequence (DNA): TGTGCCAGTAGTCTCCGTCGGGACTTAGGGTATGGCTACACCTTC. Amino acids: CASSLRRDLGYGYTF.

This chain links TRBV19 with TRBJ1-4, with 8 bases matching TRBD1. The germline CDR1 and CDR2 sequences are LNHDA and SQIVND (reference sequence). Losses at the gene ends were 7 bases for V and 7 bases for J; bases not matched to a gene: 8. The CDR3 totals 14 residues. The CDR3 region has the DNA TGTGCCAGTACCAGGACAGGGTCTGGTGAAAAACTGTTTTTT. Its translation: CASTRTGSGEKLFF. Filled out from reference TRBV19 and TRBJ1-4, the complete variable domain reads DGGITQSPKYLFRKEGQNVTLSCEQNLNHDAMYWYRQDPGQGLRLIYYSQIVNDFQKGDIAEGYSVSREKKESFPLTVTSAQKNPTAFYLCASTRTGSGEKLFFGSGTQLSVL.

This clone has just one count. The CDR3: CASSKSIQETTEAFF. The CDR3 DNA is TGTGCCAGCAGCAAAAGTATACAGGAAACCACTGAAGCTTTCTTT. The rearrangement uses TRBV9 and TRBJ1-1; D may be TRBD1 (5 bases). Germline V lookup: CDR1 SGDLS, CDR2 YYNGEE. The V end lost 4 bases, the J end lost 4 bases, and 17 bases lay between the germline ends. CDR3 size: 15 residues.

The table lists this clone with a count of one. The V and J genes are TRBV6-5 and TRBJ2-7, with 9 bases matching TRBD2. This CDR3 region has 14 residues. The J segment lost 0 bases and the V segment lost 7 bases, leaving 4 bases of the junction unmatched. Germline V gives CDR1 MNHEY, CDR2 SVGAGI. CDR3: CASTLLAGSYEQYF. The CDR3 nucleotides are TGTGCCAGCACGTTACTAGCGGGCTCCTACGAGCAGTACTTC.

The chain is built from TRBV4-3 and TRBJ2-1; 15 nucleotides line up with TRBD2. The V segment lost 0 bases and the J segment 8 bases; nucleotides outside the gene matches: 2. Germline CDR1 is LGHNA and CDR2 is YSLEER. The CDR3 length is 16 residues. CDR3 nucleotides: TGCGCCAGCAGCCAAGAGGGACTAGCGGGGGGTCATGAGCAGTTCTTC. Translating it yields CASSQEGLAGGHEQFF.

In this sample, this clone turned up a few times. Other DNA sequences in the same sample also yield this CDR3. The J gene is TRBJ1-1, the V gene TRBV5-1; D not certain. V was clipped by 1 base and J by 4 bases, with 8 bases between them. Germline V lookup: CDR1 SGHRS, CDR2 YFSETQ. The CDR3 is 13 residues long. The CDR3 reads CASSLRGGTEAFF. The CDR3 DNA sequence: TGCGCCAGCAGCTTGAGAGGAGGCACTGAAGCTTTCTTT.

The CDR3 nucleotides read TGTGCCAGCAGCCAGCAGGGGGTAAACTATGGCTACACCTTC. Protein: CASSQQGVNYGYTF. The chain links TRBV3-1 (or the pseudogene TRBV3-2) to TRBJ1-2; 7 positions match TRBD1. V was pared by 3 bases and J by 2 bases, with 3 bases of the junction left unmatched. The germline CDR1 and CDR2 sequences are LGHDT and YNNKEL (reference sequence). There are 14 residues in the CDR3.

In DNA form, the CDR3 reads TGTGCCAGCAGTCACCCCGGAGATACGCAGTATTTT. Translation: CASSHPGDTQYF. The chain joins TRBV27 to TRBJ2-3, with unresolved D. Germline V gene data show CDR1 as MNHEY and CDR2 as SMNVEV (reference sequence). V lost 5 bases and J 5 bases, leaving 8 bases between the germline ends. The CDR3 totals 12 residues.

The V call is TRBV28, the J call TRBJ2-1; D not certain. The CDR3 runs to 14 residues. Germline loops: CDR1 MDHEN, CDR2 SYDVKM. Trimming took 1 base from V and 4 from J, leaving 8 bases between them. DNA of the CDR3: TGTGCCAGCAGTTTATACACCCAATACAATGAGCAGTTCTTC. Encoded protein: CASSLYTQYNEQFF.

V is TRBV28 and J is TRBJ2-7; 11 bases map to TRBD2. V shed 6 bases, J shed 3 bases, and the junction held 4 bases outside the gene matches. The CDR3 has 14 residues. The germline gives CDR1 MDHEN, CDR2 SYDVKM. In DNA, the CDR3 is TGTGCCAGCAGAACTAGCGGGGGAATCTACGAGCAGTACTTC. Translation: CASRTSGGIYEQYF. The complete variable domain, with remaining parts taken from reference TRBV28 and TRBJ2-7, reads DVKVTQSSRYLVKRTGEKVFLECVQDMDHENMFWYRQDPGLGLRLIYFSYDVKMKEKGDIPEGYSVSREKKERFSLILESASTNQTSMYLCASRTSGGIYEQYFGPGTRLTVT.

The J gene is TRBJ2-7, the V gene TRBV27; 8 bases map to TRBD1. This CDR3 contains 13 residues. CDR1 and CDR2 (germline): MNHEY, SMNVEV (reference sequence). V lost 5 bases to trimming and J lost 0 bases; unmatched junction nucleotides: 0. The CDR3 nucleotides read TGTGCCAGCAGTACAGGGGGCTCCTACGAGCAGTACTTC. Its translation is CASSTGGSYEQYF.

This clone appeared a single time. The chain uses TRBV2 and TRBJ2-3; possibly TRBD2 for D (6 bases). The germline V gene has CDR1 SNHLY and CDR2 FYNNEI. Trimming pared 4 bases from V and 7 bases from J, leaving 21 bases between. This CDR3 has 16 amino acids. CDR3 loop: CASSGQVPGLDHTQYF. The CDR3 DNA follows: TGTGCCAGCAGTGGTCAGGTTCCGGGACTTGATCATACGCAGTATTTT.

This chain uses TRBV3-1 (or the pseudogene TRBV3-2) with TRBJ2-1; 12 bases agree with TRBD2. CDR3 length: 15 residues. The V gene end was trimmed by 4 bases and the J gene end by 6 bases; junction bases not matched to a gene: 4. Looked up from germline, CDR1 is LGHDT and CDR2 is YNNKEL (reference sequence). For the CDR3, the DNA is TGTGCCAGCAGCCCTAGCGGGGGGGCCCGCAATGAGCAGTTCTTC. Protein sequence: CASSPSGGARNEQFF.

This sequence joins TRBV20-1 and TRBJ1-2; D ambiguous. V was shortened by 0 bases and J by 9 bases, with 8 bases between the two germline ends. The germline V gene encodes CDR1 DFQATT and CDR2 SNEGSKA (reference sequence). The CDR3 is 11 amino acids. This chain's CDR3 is CSARDRDRYTF. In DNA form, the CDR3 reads TGCAGTGCTAGAGATCGGGATCGCTACACCTTC.

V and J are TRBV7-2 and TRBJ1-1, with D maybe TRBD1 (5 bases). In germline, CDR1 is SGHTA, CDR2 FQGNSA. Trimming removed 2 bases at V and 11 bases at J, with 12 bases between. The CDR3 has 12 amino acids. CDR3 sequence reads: CASSLQGSSAFF. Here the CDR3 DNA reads TGTGCCAGCAGCTTACAGGGCTCGTCCGCTTTCTTT.

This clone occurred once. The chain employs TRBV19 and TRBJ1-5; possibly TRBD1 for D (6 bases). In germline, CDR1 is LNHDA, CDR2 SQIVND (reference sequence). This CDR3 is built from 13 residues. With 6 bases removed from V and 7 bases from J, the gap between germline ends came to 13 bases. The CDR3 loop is CASRPLRGQPQHF. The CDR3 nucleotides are TGTGCCAGTAGACCTCTCAGGGGACAGCCCCAGCATTTT.

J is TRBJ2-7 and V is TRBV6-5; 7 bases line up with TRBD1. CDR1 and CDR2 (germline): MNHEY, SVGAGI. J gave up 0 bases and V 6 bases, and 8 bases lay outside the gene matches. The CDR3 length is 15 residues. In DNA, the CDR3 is TGTGCCAGCAGACCAGGACAGGCGAGCTCCTACGAGCAGTACTTC. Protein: CASRPGQASSYEQYF.